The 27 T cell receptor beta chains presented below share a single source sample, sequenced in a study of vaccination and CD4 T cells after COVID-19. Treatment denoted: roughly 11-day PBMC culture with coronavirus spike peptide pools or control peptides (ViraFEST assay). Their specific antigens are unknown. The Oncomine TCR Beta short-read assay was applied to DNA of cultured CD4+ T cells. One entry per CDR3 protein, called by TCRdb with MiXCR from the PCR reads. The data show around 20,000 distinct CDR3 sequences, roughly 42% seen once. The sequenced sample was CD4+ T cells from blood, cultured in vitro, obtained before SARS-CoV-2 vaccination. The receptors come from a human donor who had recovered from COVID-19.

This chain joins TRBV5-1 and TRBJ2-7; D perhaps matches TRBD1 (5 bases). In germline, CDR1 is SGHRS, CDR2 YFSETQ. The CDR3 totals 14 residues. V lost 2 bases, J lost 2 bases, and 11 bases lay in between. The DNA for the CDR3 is TGCGCCAGCAGCTTATCAGGGCCCCCCTACGAGCAGTACTTC. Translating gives CASSLSGPPYEQYF.

The CDR3 reads CASSLATSHEQFF. CDR3 sequence (DNA): TGTGCCAGCAGTTTGGCGACCTCCCATGAGCAGTTCTTC. The rearrangement uses TRBV27 and TRBJ2-1, with D unresolved. The CDR3 spans 13 residues. Germline V gene lookup returns CDR1 MNHEY and CDR2 SMNVEV (reference sequence). The ends were cut back, 3 bases at V and 8 bases at J, with 11 bases in the middle.

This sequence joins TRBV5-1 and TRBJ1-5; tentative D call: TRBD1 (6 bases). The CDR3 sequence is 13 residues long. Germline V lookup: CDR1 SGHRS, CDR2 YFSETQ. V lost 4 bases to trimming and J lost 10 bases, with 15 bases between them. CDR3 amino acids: CASSTVTGIPQHF. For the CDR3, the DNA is TGCGCCAGCAGCACTGTAACAGGGATTCCCCAGCATTTT.

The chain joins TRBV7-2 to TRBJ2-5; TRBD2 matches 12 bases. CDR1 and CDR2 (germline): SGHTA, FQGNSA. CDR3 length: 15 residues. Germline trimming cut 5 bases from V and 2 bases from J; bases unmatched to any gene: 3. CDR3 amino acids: CASSIGLAGQETQYF. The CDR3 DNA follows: TGTGCCAGCAGCATAGGACTAGCGGGGCAAGAGACCCAGTACTTC.

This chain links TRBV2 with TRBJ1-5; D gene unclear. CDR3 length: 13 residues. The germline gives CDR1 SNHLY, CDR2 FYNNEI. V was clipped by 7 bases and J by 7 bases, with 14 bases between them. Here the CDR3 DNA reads TGTGCCAGCACGTACGGTTACAGACAGCCCCAGCATTTT. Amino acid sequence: CASTYGYRQPQHF.

The CDR3 here is CASRAGRTRAPSSYEQYF. The DNA for the CDR3 is TGTGCCAGCAGGGCCGGCCGCACGCGGGCGCCGAGCTCCTACGAGCAGTACTTC. The genes are TRBV27 and TRBJ2-7; a weak D match, TRBD2 (5 bases). Germline lookup yields CDR1 MNHEY and CDR2 SMNVEV (reference sequence). This CDR3 is built from 18 residues. V was trimmed by 6 bases and J by 0 bases, leaving 24 bases between them.

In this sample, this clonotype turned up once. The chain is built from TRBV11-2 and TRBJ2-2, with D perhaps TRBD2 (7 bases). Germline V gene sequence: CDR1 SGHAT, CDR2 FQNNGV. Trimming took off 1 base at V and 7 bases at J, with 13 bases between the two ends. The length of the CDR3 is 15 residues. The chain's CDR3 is CASSLVRGGGGELFF. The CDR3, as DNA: TGTGCCAGCAGCTTAGTTAGGGGGGGCGGCGGGGAGCTGTTTTTT.

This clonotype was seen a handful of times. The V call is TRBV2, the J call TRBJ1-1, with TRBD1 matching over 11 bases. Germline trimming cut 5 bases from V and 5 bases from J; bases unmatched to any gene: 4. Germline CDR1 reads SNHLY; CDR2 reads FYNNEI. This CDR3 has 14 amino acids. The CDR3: CASSFGQGATEAFF. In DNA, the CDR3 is TGTGCCAGCAGTTTCGGACAGGGGGCGACTGAAGCTTTCTTT.

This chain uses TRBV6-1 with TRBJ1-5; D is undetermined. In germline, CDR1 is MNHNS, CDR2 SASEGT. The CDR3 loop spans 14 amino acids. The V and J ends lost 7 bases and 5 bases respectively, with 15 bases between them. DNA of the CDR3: TGTGCCAGCATATGGTCCGCCAGCGATCAGCCCCAGCATTTT. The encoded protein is CASIWSASDQPQHF.

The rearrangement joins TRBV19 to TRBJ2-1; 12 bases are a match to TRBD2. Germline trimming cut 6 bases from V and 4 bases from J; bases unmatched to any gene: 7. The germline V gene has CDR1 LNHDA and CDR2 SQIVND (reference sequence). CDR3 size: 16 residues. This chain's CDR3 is CASSSRGLAGYNEQFF. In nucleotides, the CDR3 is TGTGCCAGTAGCTCCCGGGGACTAGCGGGTTACAATGAGCAGTTCTTC.

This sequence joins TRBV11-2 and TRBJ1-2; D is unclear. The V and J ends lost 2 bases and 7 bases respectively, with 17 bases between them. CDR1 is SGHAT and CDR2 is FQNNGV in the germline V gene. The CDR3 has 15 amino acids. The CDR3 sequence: CASSLTGGKPGGYTF. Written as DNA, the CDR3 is TGTGCCAGCAGCTTAACGGGAGGGAAGCCGGGTGGCTACACCTTC.

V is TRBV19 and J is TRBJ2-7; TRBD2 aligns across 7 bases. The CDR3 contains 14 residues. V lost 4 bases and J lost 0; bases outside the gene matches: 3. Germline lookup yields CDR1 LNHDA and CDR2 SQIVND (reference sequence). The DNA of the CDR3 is TGTGCCAGTAGTAGAGCGGGGAGCTCCTACGAGCAGTACTTC. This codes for CASSRAGSSYEQYF.

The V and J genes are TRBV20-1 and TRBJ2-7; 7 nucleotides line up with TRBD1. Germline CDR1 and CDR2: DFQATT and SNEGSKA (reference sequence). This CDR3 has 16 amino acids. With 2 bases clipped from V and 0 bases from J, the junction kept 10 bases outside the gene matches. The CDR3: CSARKTGSTISYEQYF. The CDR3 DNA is TGCAGTGCTAGAAAGACAGGGTCGACCATCTCCTACGAGCAGTACTTC.

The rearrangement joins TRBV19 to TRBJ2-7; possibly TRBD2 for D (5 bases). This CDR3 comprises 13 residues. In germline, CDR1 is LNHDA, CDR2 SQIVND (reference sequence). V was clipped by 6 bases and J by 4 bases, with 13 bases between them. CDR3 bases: TGTGCCAGTAGGAGGGCCGCAGCGTACGAGCAGTACTTC. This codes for CASRRAAAYEQYF. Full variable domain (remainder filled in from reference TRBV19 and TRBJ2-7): DGGITQSPKYLFRKEGQNVTLSCEQNLNHDAMYWYRQDPGQGLRLIYYSQIVNDFQKGDIAEGYSVSREKKESFPLTVTSAQKNPTAFYLCASRRAAAYEQYFGPGTRLTVT.

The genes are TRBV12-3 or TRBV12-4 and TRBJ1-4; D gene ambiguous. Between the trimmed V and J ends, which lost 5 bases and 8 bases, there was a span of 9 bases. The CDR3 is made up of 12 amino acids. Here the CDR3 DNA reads TGTGCCAGCAGTCGGACTACCGAAAAACTGTTTTTT. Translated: CASSRTTEKLFF.

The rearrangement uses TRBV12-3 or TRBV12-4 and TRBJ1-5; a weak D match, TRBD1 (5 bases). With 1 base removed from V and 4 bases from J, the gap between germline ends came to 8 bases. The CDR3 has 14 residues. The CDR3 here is CASSLGGENQPQHF. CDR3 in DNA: TGTGCCAGCAGTTTAGGGGGGGAGAATCAGCCCCAGCATTTT.

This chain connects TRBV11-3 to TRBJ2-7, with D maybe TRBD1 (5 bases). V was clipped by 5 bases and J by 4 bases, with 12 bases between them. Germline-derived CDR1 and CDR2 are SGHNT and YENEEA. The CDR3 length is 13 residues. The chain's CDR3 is CASSGQGRYEQYF. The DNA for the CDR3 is TGTGCCAGCAGCGGGCAGGGAAGGTACGAGCAGTACTTC.

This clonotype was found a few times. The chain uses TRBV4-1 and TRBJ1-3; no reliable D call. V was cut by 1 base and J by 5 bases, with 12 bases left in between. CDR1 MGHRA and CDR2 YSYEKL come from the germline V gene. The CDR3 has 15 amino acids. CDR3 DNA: TGCGCCAGCAGCCAAGTGGCAGCACTCAGAAACACCATATATTTT. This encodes CASSQVAALRNTIYF.

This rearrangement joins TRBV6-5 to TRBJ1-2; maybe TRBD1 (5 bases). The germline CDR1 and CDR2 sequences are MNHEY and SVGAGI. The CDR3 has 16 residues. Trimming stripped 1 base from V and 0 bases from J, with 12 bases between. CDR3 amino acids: CASSYFRQTANYGYTF. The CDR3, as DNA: TGTGCCAGCAGTTACTTCCGACAGACTGCTAACTATGGCTACACCTTC.

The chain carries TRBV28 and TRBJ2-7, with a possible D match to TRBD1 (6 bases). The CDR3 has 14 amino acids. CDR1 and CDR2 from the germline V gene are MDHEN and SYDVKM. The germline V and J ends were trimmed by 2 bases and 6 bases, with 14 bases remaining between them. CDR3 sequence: CASSLRGHGGEQYF. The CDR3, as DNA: TGTGCCAGCAGTTTAAGGGGACATGGTGGCGAGCAGTACTTC.

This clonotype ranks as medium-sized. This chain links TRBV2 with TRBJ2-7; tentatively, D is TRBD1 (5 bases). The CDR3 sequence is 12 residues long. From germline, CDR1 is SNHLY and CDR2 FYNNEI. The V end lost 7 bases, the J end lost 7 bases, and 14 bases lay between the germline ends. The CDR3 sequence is CASTKRGGEQYF. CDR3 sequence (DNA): TGTGCCAGCACCAAAAGGGGTGGTGAGCAGTACTTC.

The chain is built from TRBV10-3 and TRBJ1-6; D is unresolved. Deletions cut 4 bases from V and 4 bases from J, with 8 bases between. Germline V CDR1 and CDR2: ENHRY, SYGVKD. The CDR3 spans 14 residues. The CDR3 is CAISGRGYNSPLHF. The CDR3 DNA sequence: TGTGCCATCAGTGGCCGGGGATATAATTCACCCCTCCACTTT.

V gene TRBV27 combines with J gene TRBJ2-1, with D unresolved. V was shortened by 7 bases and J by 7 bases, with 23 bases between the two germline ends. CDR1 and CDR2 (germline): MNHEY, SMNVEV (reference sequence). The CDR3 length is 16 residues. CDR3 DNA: TGTGCCAGCAAGACGACCCCCTCCAGTTCCCCAAATGAGCAGTTCTTC. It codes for CASKTTPSSSPNEQFF.

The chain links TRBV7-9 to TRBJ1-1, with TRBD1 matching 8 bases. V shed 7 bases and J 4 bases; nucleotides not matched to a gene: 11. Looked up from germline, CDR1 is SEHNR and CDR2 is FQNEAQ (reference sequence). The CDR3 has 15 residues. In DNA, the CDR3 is TGTGCCAGCACCCGACAGGGGAAGAGCAGCACTGAAGCTTTCTTT. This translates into CASTRQGKSSTEAFF.

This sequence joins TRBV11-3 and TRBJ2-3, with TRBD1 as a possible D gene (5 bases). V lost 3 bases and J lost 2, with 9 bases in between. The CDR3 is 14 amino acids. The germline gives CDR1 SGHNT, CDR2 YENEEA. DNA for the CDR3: TGTGCCAGCAGCTTTCTGGACACCACAGATACGCAGTATTTT. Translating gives CASSFLDTTDTQYF.

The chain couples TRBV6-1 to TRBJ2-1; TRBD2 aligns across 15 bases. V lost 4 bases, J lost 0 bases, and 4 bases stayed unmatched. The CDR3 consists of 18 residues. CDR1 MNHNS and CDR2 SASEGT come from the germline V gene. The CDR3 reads CASSGGTSGRISYNEQFF. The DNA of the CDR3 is TGTGCCAGCAGTGGCGGGACTAGCGGGAGGATCTCCTACAATGAGCAGTTCTTC.

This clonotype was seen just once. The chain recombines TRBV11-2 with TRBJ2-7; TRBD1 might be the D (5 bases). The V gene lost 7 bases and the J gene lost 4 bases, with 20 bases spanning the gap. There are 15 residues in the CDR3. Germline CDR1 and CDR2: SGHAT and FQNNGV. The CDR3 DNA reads TGTGCCAGCACCATAGAGCAGGGTGTGTCGTACGAGCAGTACTTC. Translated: CASTIEQGVSYEQYF. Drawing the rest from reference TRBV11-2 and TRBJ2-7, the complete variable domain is EAGVAQSPRYKIIEKRQSVAFWCNPISGHATLYWYQQILGQGPKLLIQFQNNGVVDDSQLPKDRFSAERLKGVDSTLKIQPAKLEDSAVYLCASTIEQGVSYEQYFGPGTRLTVT.